This TCR beta chain comes out of a study of control samples from healthy donors and cancer patients. CDR3 length equals 16 residues. Trimming cost V 2 bases and J 0 bases, with 14 bases left between them. Germline V gives CDR1 SGHNT, CDR2 YYREEE (reference sequence). This table comes from immunoSEQ multiplex PCR, and its TCRdb copy is limited to in-frame clones, with some not included. The sample has 150,000 to 200,000 clones, 80% to 90% seen once. V is TRBV5-4 and J is TRBJ1-2; D perhaps matches TRBD1 (6 bases). Sequencing input: blood. This receptor was identified in a man aged 30 to 39 in good health. The CDR3 nucleotides are TGTGCCAGCAGCTTTACCCCAGGGGCTACTAACTATGGCTACACCTTC. This encodes CASSFTPGATNYGYTF. The full variable domain, in which reference TRBV5-4 and TRBJ1-2 provide the parts outside the CDR3, is ETGVTQSPTHLIKTRGQQVTLRCSSQSGHNTVSWYQQALGQGPQFIFQYYREEENGRGNFPPRFSGLQFPNYSSELNVNALELDDSALYLCASSFTPGATNYGYTFGSGTRLTVV.